This paragraph covers one T cell receptor beta chain sequence. This clonotype has ten or more counts. The antigen it binds to is not known. Base qualities are not recorded, but no much larger clone differs from it by a single base. V lost 4 bases and J lost 13 bases; the stretch between them is 11 bases long. Taken from the germline V gene, the CDR1 and CDR2 loops are MNHNS and SASEGT. Reading from cysteine to phenylalanine, the CDR3 counts 11 amino acids. Just CDR3 DNA is preserved here, 33 bases in frame from base 1. Library preparation was by PCR. Sequenced using an Illumina HiSeq 2500. TCR libraries were prepared with molecular barcoding, using unique molecular identifiers to normalize TCRbeta repertoire quantification. TCRdb cleaned the public reads at Q25 with fastp, built clones with MiXCR and kept in-frame beta chains. Identical CDR3 proteins give one entry, which carries the most common genes and DNA. Here the sample has approximately 88,000 distinct CDR3 sequences; about 12% occur a single time. In total, the top ten clones hold around 14% of the sample.

This sample was included in a study of T-cell reconstitution after alpha-beta-depleted transplantation in children (dated by TCRdb to the mid-2010s). The study in broad terms: Using TCR repertoire profiling, the study followed T-cell immune reconstitution in a quantitative way in children after TCRalphabeta/CD19-depleted allogeneic hematopoietic cell transplantation.

The chain employs TRBV6-1 and TRBJ2-1; a weak D assignment points to TRBD1 (6 bases agree). The source of this sequence is a human donor who donated a stem cell graft to a child with inherited bone marrow failure. Material: PBMCs from the stem cell graft donor, obtained from the stem cell graft. The DNA sequence is TGTGCCAGCAGTGGTACAGGGCGACAGTTCTTC. The encoded protein is CASSGTGRQFF.